These T cell receptor beta chains were read from a single sample in a study of blood T cell repertoires in COVID-19. Sequenced by immunoSEQ multiplex PCR; TCRdb stores in-frame clones only, minus some. The table records roughly 120,000 clones, around four fifths of them present only once. The source material was peripheral blood. Receptor source: a man between 65 and 85 years old with active or convalescent COVID-19. The CDR3 runs from the conserved cysteine through the conserved F or W. The D gene is left open where the match is weak. Size is stated for part of the rows, as once, few or many counts, or as a class when the clone is expanded.

once	TRBV4-2	.	TRBJ1-2	CASSPRGAPGGYTF	TGTGCCAGCAGCCCCCGGGGGGCTCCGGGGGGCTACACCTTC
.	TRBV5-1	.	TRBJ1-5	CASSRDWGSNQPQHF	TGCGCCAGCAGCAGGGACTGGGGGAGCAATCAGCCCCAGCATTTT
.	TRBV19	.	TRBJ1-6	CASSILRNSPLHF	TGTGCCAGTAGTATATTGAGAAATTCACCCCTCCACTTT
few	TRBV5-6	.	TRBJ2-7	CASREGQLLSYEQYF	TGTGCCAGCAGGGAGGGACAGCTCCTCTCCTACGAGCAGTACTTC
.	TRBV6-4	TRBD1	TRBJ1-1	CASRRDRGNTEAFF	TGTGCCAGCCGACGGGACAGGGGGAACACTGAAGCTTTCTTT
.	TRBV29-1	.	TRBJ1-1	CSVDSGNSEAFF	TGCAGCGTTGATAGCGGTAATTCTGAAGCTTTCTTT
few	TRBV11-3	TRBD1	TRBJ2-7	CASSYRGQASSYEQYF	TGTGCCAGCAGCTATAGAGGACAGGCCAGCTCCTACGAGCAGTACTTC
few	TRBV19	.	TRBJ1-1	CASSASTGNTEAFF	TGTGCCAGTAGTGCCTCGACAGGGAACACTGAAGCTTTCTTT
.	TRBV5-1	TRBD1	TRBJ1-5	CASSTGTGGNQPQHF	TGCGCCAGCAGCACCGGGACAGGGGGGAATCAGCCCCAGCATTTT
.	TRBV6-5	.	TRBJ2-3	CASSSSLPGTQYF	TGTGCCAGCAGTTCAAGTCTACCGGGGACGCAGTATTTT
.	TRBV6-5	.	TRBJ2-1	CASTGGVSIEQFF	TGTGCCAGCACGGGGGGCGTTTCCATTGAGCAGTTCTTC
.	TRBV6-6	.	TRBJ2-1	CASSRPGSYNEQFF	TGTGCCAGCAGCCGCCCCGGCTCCTACAATGAGCAGTTCTTC
.	TRBV18	.	TRBJ2-7	CASSRGFDEQYF	TGTGCCAGCTCCCGCGGGTTCGACGAGCAGTACTTC
.	TRBV29-1	TRBD1	TRBJ1-2	CSVPGADRGAGYTF	TGCAGCGTTCCTGGGGCAGACAGGGGTGCTGGCTACACCTTC
.	TRBV5-1	TRBD2	TRBJ2-7	CASSVGTSVSSYEQYF	TGCGCCAGCAGCGTCGGGACTAGCGTCTCGTCCTACGAGCAGTACTTC
.	TRBV29-1	TRBD1	TRBJ1-1	CSVGDRGRNTEAFF	TGCAGCGTGGGAGACAGGGGGCGGAATACTGAAGCTTTCTTT
.	TRBV7-2	.	TRBJ2-7	CASSQRDKASYEQYF	TGTGCCAGCAGCCAACGGGACAAGGCCTCATACGAGCAGTACTTC
.	TRBV4-1	TRBD2	TRBJ2-7	CASSQASVAGNYEQYF	TGCGCCAGCAGCCAAGCATCGGTAGCGGGAAACTACGAGCAGTACTTC
.	TRBV7-9	TRBD2	TRBJ2-3	CASSLERGSTDTQYF	TGTGCCAGCAGCTTAGAGCGGGGGAGCACAGATACGCAGTATTTT
.	TRBV5-8	TRBD1	TRBJ1-2	CASSLVDRSDGYTF	TGTGCCAGCAGCTTGGTGGACAGGTCCGATGGCTACACCTTC
.	TRBV11-1	.	TRBJ2-5	CASSLMARGQETQYF	TGTGCCAGCAGCTTAATGGCCAGGGGCCAAGAGACCCAGTACTTC
.	TRBV5-6	TRBD1	TRBJ1-2	CASSLDPRGRDGYTF	TGTGCCAGCAGCTTGGATCCCAGGGGGCGAGATGGCTACACCTTC
.	TRBV5-1	.	TRBJ1-2	CASSLGGGTNYGYTF	TGCGCCAGCAGCTTGGGCGGGGGGACTAACTATGGCTACACCTTC
many	TRBV29-1	TRBD1	TRBJ2-1	CADREYNEQFF	TGCGCGGACAGGGAATACAATGAGCAGTTCTTC
.	TRBV7-2	TRBD2	TRBJ2-3	CASSLVAGLAGYTDTQYF	TGTGCCAGCAGCTTAGTCGCGGGACTAGCGGGCTACACAGATACGCAGTATTTT
.	TRBV19	.	TRBJ1-3	CASSILGGYGNTIYF	TGTGCCAGTAGTATTTTGGGGGGTTACGGAAACACCATATATTTT